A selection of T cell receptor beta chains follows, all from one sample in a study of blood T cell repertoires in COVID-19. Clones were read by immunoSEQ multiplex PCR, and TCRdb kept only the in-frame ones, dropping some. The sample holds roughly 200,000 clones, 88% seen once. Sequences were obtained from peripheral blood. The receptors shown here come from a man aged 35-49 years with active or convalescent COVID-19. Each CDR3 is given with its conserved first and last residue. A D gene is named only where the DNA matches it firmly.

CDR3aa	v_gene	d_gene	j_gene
CASSLSTRGPAKNIQYF	TRBV27	-	TRBJ2-4
CASSEGTSTGELFF	TRBV6-1	TRBD2	TRBJ2-2
CASSSQGQLNTEAFF	TRBV7-2	-	TRBJ1-1
CASSPMLAGGQPDEQFF	TRBV7-3	TRBD2	TRBJ2-1
CASSQAQTVSYGYTF	TRBV3-1/TRBV3-2	-	TRBJ1-2
CASSQRQSNQPQHF	TRBV3-1/TRBV3-2	-	TRBJ1-5
CASNFRVGGELFF	TRBV9	-	TRBJ2-2
CASAVQGNTGELFF	TRBV25-1	-	TRBJ2-2
CASSPRLAGLPSTDTQYF	TRBV18	TRBD2	TRBJ2-3
CASRLGQGFMSSYNEQFF	TRBV7-2	TRBD1	TRBJ2-1
CASSFREGDTQYF	TRBV28	TRBD2	TRBJ2-3
CASSAETGDGNTIYF	TRBV11-2	TRBD1	TRBJ1-3
CASSPTSGSAGELFF	TRBV7-7	TRBD2	TRBJ2-2
CASSWGQGGSNYGYTF	TRBV28	TRBD1	TRBJ1-2
CASMDRGLPGELFF	TRBV28	TRBD1	TRBJ2-2
CASSLAPGKDGYTF	TRBV7-9	-	TRBJ1-2
CASSHRDRGGGELFF	TRBV19	TRBD1	TRBJ2-2
CASSVGGAYNSPLHF	TRBV25-1	-	TRBJ1-6
CASSQVGGRGRQYF	TRBV3-1/TRBV3-2	TRBD1	TRBJ2-7
CASSIDLESYNSPLHF	TRBV19	-	TRBJ1-6
CASIDLGPLHF	TRBV2	-	TRBJ1-6
CATSSSGTAFTDTQYF	TRBV15	TRBD1	TRBJ2-3
CASSRDRNTEAFF	TRBV7-8	TRBD1	TRBJ1-1
CASSPRRQLGQGLGNQPQHF	TRBV5-8	TRBD1	TRBJ1-5
CASSVSGDYNEQFF	TRBV9	TRBD2	TRBJ2-1
CASSRHPRGVNSYEQYF	TRBV28	-	TRBJ2-7
CAISAGTSGSYEQFF	TRBV10-3	TRBD2	TRBJ2-1